Below, 21 T cell receptor beta chains from the same sample are listed, as sequenced in a study of radiotherapy plus CTLA-4 blockade in lung cancer. The data were produced by immunoSEQ multiplex PCR, yet TCRdb's version contains in-frame clones alone and is incomplete. Found here are more than 75,000 clones, 65% to 85% of them singletons; the top ten hold around 2.8%. Specimen: peripheral blood, collected from a patient treated with radiotherapy plus ipilimumab. These receptors originate from a human donor with non-small cell lung cancer who had a partial response to radiotherapy plus ipilimumab. Some clones in this sample may be carry-over from other donors' samples.

The chain links TRBV29-1 to TRBJ2-7; maybe TRBD1 (6 bases). In germline, CDR1 is SQVTM, CDR2 ANQGSEA. This CDR3 contains 15 residues. Deletions cut 2 bases from V and 3 bases from J, with 17 bases between. CDR3 nucleotide sequence: TGCAGCGTTGAACTTTCAGGACAGCCCCACTACGAGCAGTACTTC. This encodes CSVELSGQPHYEQYF.

This chain connects TRBV5-4 to TRBJ2-3, with 15 bases lining up with TRBD2. Germline lookup yields CDR1 SGHNT and CDR2 YYREEE (reference sequence). This CDR3 is built from 17 residues. J lost 5 bases, V lost 5 bases, and 9 bases had no gene match. In nucleotides, the CDR3 is TGTGCCAGCAGGGCAGGGACTAGCGGGAGGTCGGTAGATACGCAGTATTTT. This translates into CASRAGTSGRSVDTQYF.

The chain uses TRBV6-1 and TRBJ2-7; TRBD2 matches at 11 bases. V shed 6 bases, J shed 0 bases, and the junction held 1 base outside the gene matches. Per germline, CDR1 MNHNS and CDR2 SASEGT. The CDR3 loop spans 14 amino acids. CDR3 sequence: CASRTSGTSYEQYF. Here the CDR3 DNA reads TGTGCCAGCAGGACTAGCGGGACCTCCTACGAGCAGTACTTC.

V and J are TRBV6-6 and TRBJ2-7, with D perhaps TRBD1 (6 bases). The V end was cut by 6 bases, the J end by 6 bases, with 18 bases between. The germline gives CDR1 MNHNY, CDR2 SVGAGI (reference sequence). The CDR3 length is 14 residues. CDR3 nucleotide sequence: TGTGCCAGCAGACCCGGGACAAGGGAACCCGAGCAGTACTTC. It codes for CASRPGTREPEQYF.

V is TRBV6-5 and J is TRBJ2-3, with D unresolved. Germline V gene lookup returns CDR1 MNHEY and CDR2 SVGAGI. This CDR3 region has 14 residues. V was cut by 5 bases and J by 1 base, with 10 bases left in between. The DNA of the CDR3 is TGTGCCAGCAGTGTGCCCTTAGGCACAGATACGCAGTATTTT. Translation gives CASSVPLGTDTQYF.

V is TRBV6-6 and J is TRBJ2-7, with 7 bases lining up with TRBD2. After removal of 6 bases from V and 3 bases from J, the junction contained 2 bases not matched to a gene. The germline CDR1 and CDR2 sequences are MNHNY and SVGAGI (reference sequence). The CDR3 is 12 residues long. The CDR3 loop reads CASRSGNYEQYF. The CDR3 region has the DNA TGTGCCAGCAGGAGCGGGAACTACGAGCAGTACTTC.

This clone occurred a few times. The rearrangement joins TRBV4-1 to TRBJ1-2; possibly TRBD1 for D (6 bases). The CDR3 is 13 residues long. V lost 8 bases and J 5 bases, leaving 15 bases between the germline ends. Looked up from germline, CDR1 is MGHRA and CDR2 is YSYEKL. Here the CDR3 DNA reads TGCGCCAGCGGCGGACAGTGGGGTTATGGCTACACCTTC. Its translation: CASGGQWGYGYTF.

The genes are TRBV2 and TRBJ2-2; TRBD1 agrees at 7 bases. CDR1 is SNHLY and CDR2 is FYNNEI in the germline V gene. This CDR3 spans 14 amino acids. V dropped 3 bases and J dropped 6; count of bases not matched to a gene: 4. CDR3 DNA sequence: TGTGCCAGCAGTGATACAGGGGTCCCCGGGGAGCTGTTTTTT. Translating it yields CASSDTGVPGELFF.

The gene calls are TRBV7-2 and TRBJ2-3, with 9 bases matching TRBD2. The ends lost 5 bases at V and 4 bases at J; junction bases unmatched: 4. Looked up from germline, CDR1 is SGHTA and CDR2 is FQGNSA. This CDR3 region has 14 residues. CDR3 residues: CASSIGTSPDTQYF. CDR3 coding DNA: TGTGCCAGCAGCATAGGGACTAGCCCAGATACGCAGTATTTT.

This sequence joins TRBV19 and TRBJ1-3, with TRBD1 matching over 8 bases. The CDR3 is 15 amino acids. The germline V gene has CDR1 LNHDA and CDR2 SQIVND (reference sequence). The trim removed 8 bases at V and 0 bases at J, leaving 6 bases unmatched. CDR3 DNA: TGTGCCAGTCCTACAGGGGGTAGCTCTGGAAACACCATATATTTT. Its translation is CASPTGGSSGNTIYF.

The chain couples TRBV16 to TRBJ1-1; perhaps TRBD1 as D (5 bases). This CDR3 is built from 13 residues. The germline V gene has CDR1 KGHSY and CDR2 FQNENV. V was pared by 3 bases and J by 0 bases, with 5 bases between. The CDR3 sequence: CASSQTVNTEAFF. CDR3 sequence (DNA): TGTGCCAGCAGCCAGACAGTGAACACTGAAGCTTTCTTT.

This chain uses TRBV5-1 with TRBJ2-5, with D possibly TRBD2 on 6 matching bases. Germline CDR1 is SGHRS and CDR2 is YFSETQ. V was trimmed by 4 bases and J by 2 bases, leaving 15 bases between them. The CDR3 runs 15 residues. The CDR3 region has the DNA TGCGCCAGCAGCCCCACGGAGGGGTTACAAGAGACCCAGTACTTC. This sequence encodes CASSPTEGLQETQYF. Full variable domain (rest looked up from reference TRBV5-1 and TRBJ2-5): KAGVTQTPRYLIKTRGQQVTLSCSPISGHRSVSWYQQTPGQGLQFLFEYFSETQRNKGNFPGRFSGRQFSNSRSEMNVSTLELGDSALYLCASSPTEGLQETQYFGPGTRLLVL.

A single count supports this clone. The J gene is TRBJ1-5, the V gene TRBV7-9; tentative D call: TRBD1 (5 bases). Trimming took 5 bases from V and 3 from J, leaving 11 bases between them. Germline V gene lookup returns CDR1 SEHNR and CDR2 FQNEAQ (reference sequence). The CDR3 is 14 amino acids. CDR3: CASSRWGDNQPQHF. The CDR3 DNA is TGTGCCAGCAGCCGTTGGGGGGACAATCAGCCCCAGCATTTT.

V is TRBV30 and J is TRBJ2-1; TRBD1 might be the D (6 bases). V was clipped by 0 bases and J by 6 bases, with 9 bases between them. The V gene's germline CDR1 is GTSNPN and CDR2 SVGIG (reference sequence). The CDR3 covers 13 residues. Written as DNA, the CDR3 is TGTGCCTGGAGTGTACAAGGGGGCAATGAGCAGTTCTTC. Residues: CAWSVQGGNEQFF.

The V and J genes are TRBV5-6 and TRBJ2-1; 8 positions match TRBD2. CDR3 length: 14 amino acids. Germline V CDR1 and CDR2: SGHDT, YYEEEE. The ends lost 3 bases at V and 8 bases at J; junction bases unmatched: 7. The CDR3 DNA follows: TGTGCCAGCAGCTGGGGACTAGAGAACCATGAGCAGTTCTTC. This encodes CASSWGLENHEQFF.

This sequence joins TRBV5-4 and TRBJ2-2; 7 bases map to TRBD2. The V segment lost 1 base and the J segment 0 bases; nucleotides outside the gene matches: 9. Germline-derived CDR1 and CDR2 are SGHNT and YYREEE (reference sequence). This CDR3 is 18 amino acids long. For the CDR3, the DNA is TGTGCCAGCAGCTTGCGCTCCGGGGGAGGGCCGAACACCGGGGAGCTGTTTTTT. Translating it yields CASSLRSGGGPNTGELFF.

The V gene is TRBV19, the J gene TRBJ1-5, with 8 bases that match TRBD1. V gave up 6 bases and J gave up 0 bases; unmatched junction bases: 10. The germline gives CDR1 LNHDA, CDR2 SQIVND (reference sequence). This CDR3 contains 17 residues. The CDR3 loop is CASRSGTGLYSNQPQHF. The CDR3 coding sequence is TGTGCCAGTAGATCCGGGACAGGATTATATAGCAATCAGCCCCAGCATTTT. The variable domain in full, completed from reference TRBV19 and TRBJ1-5, reads DGGITQSPKYLFRKEGQNVTLSCEQNLNHDAMYWYRQDPGQGLRLIYYSQIVNDFQKGDIAEGYSVSREKKESFPLTVTSAQKNPTAFYLCASRSGTGLYSNQPQHFGDGTRLSIL.

This clone was seen once. This chain uses TRBV28 with TRBJ1-2; 8 bases agree with TRBD1. CDR1 MDHEN and CDR2 SYDVKM come from the germline V gene. V trimming: 4 bases; J trimming: 2 bases; junction bases outside the gene matches: 9. CDR3 length: 16 amino acids. The CDR3: CASSSRQGPANYGYTF. The CDR3, as DNA: TGTGCCAGCAGTTCAAGACAGGGGCCGGCAAACTATGGCTACACCTTC.

DNA for the CDR3: TGCGCCAGCAGCGCACGGGAGGGTATCGACAATGAGCAGTTCTTC. Its translation: CASSAREGIDNEQFF. The rearrangement links TRBV4-1 to TRBJ2-1; 8 bases are a match to TRBD2. This CDR3 comprises 15 residues. V shed 5 bases, J shed 5 bases, and the junction held 8 bases outside the gene matches. Looked up from germline, CDR1 is MGHRA and CDR2 is YSYEKL.

The rearrangement joins TRBV6-1 to TRBJ2-7; TRBD1 matches at 8 bases. After removal of 6 bases from V and 1 base from J, the junction contained 8 bases not matched to a gene. CDR3 length: 15 residues. Germline V gives CDR1 MNHNS, CDR2 SASEGT. The CDR3 sequence is CASRAGTGHSYEQYF. CDR3 nucleotides: TGTGCCAGCAGGGCCGGGACAGGCCATTCCTACGAGCAGTACTTC.

This clone was detected a few times. The genes are TRBV28 and TRBJ1-2; maybe TRBD1 (5 bases). V dropped 5 bases and J dropped 7 bases, with 17 bases sitting between them. CDR1 and CDR2 from the germline V gene are MDHEN and SYDVKM. This CDR3 comprises 14 residues. In DNA form, the CDR3 reads TGTGCCAGCAGTCCCCGGGGGAGGTATCGTGGCTACACCTTC. Its translation is CASSPRGRYRGYTF.